These 2 T cell receptor beta chains came from one sample sequenced in a study of blood T cell repertoires in COVID-19. Method: immunoSEQ multiplex PCR; TCRdb's copy keeps in-frame clones and lacks some. The sample shows some 190,000 clones, roughly 76% of them seen only once. The specimen sequenced was peripheral blood. The source is a woman in her thirties or forties with COVID-19, enrolled during active disease.

The chain links TRBV6-5 to TRBJ2-2; 11 bases fit TRBD2. Germline CDR1 and CDR2: MNHEY and SVGAGI. The CDR3 covers 15 residues. With 6 bases clipped from V and 9 bases from J, the junction kept 9 bases outside the gene matches. This CDR3 is CASRGGLAVKRELFF. CDR3 bases: TGTGCCAGCAGGGGGGGACTAGCGGTGAAGCGGGAGCTGTTTTTT.

The chain has TRBV4-2 and TRBJ2-2; TRBD2 agrees at 7 bases. With 1 base clipped from V and 1 base from J, the junction kept 9 bases outside the gene matches. The CDR3 loop spans 18 amino acids. Germline V CDR1 and CDR2: LGHNA, YNFKEQ. As DNA, the CDR3 is TGTGCCAGCAGCCAAGCAAACGGGGCTAGCGGGAACACCGGGGAGCTGTTTTTT. Translated, it gives CASSQANGASGNTGELFF.